This entry is about one T cell receptor beta chain. What this receptor recognizes is not known. No per-base quality is available; no much larger clone lies one base away. The data were obtained in a study of blood T cell repertoires in COVID-19 (dated by TCRdb to about 2020). Study-level background: Collaborator samples came from the United States, Italy and Spain and covered acute and convalescent phases of COVID-19. Where available, HLA class I and class II types were taken from metadata supplied by the sample provider and were not determined by assay-based typing. Samples came from the ongoing ImmuneRACE study (first 160 participants) plus 1,254 subjects from 6 global collaborators. The material from the prospective study consisted of cDNA or gDNA derived from T cells, B-cell-depleted T cells, or PBMCs. The dataset comprised deeply sampled blood TCRbeta repertoires from subjects exposed to, actively infected with, or recovered from COVID-19. The sample metadata nearly always contained a de-identified subject ID, COVID-19 status, age in years and sex. The repertoires were released in a freely available public database intended as a resource for research on the immune response to SARS-CoV-2. General findings and caveats noted by the study authors: The amount of clinical and demographic metadata varied by source and participant and was provided uncurated.

V and J lose 3 bases and 2 bases, and a span of 16 bases separates them. Measured from the cysteine to the phenylalanine, the CDR3 is 15 residues long. The sequence is cut down to CDR3 DNA, 45 bases in frame from base 1. In the germline V gene (reference sequence), CDR1 corresponds to GTSNPN and CDR2 to SVGIG. The immunoSEQ Assay, a bias-controlled multiplex PCR, was used to amplify TCRbeta CDR3 regions from genomic DNA. For the original study's pipeline: The number of nucleated cells in each sample was estimated from the amplification of reference gene primers within the assay. To quantify the absolute abundance of each unique TCRbeta CDR3 rearrangement, sequence reads were collapsed and filtered. Productive Simpson clonality was computed per sample as the square root of Simpson's diversity index over productive rearrangements. Not all clones reach the TCRdb copy of this immuneACCESS table, which keeps in-frame sequences only. Checked studies attribute under half of the gap to unresolved V genes and leave the rest unexplained. D and trimming come from the DNA, and the V and J calls and clone size come from that table. Counted in this sample were roughly 60,000 clones; roughly 84% of them appeared once. The ten most abundant clones make up roughly 15% of the sample.

One collaborating source in Seattle enrolled patients while the patients were actively infected and followed the patients over time throughout the course of disease. The collaborating institutions used their own protocols to collect whole blood in K2EDTA tubes. For TCRbeta analysis, collaborators shipped samples in one of three forms: frozen whole blood, isolated PBMCs, or DNA extracted from either of those sample types. The chain employs TRBV30 and TRBJ1-2, with the D gene not clear enough to name. This clonotype originated in a man in his sixties with COVID-19, enrolled during active disease. The sample comprised peripheral blood. In nucleotides, the sequence is TGTGCCTGGAGCCCCGGGAGTCCGACCAACTATGGCTACACCTTC. This yields the protein CAWSPGSPTNYGYTF. Reference TRBV30 and TRBJ1-2 proteins supply the regions before and after the CDR3; the full variable domain is: SQTIHQWPATLVQPVGSPLSLECTVEGTSNPNLYWYRQAAGRGLQLLFYSVGIGQISSEVPQNLSASRPQDRQFILSSKKLLLSDSGFYLCAWSPGSPTNYGYTFGSGTRLTVV.